Each of the 11 T cell receptor beta chains below was sequenced from the same sample in a study of CD8+ T cells in alopecia areata. Extracted RNA was reverse transcribed, and the resulting cDNA served as sequencing template. The protocol was immunoSEQ multiplex PCR, while the TCRdb copy is restricted to in-frame clones and leaves out a portion. The sample has around 140,000 clones, about 89% seen once. Sequences were derived from CD8+ T cells sorted from blood, sampled at week 0. Source of these receptors: a human donor with alopecia areata.

The V gene is TRBV7-8, the J gene TRBJ2-7; TRBD1 is a possible D gene (6 bases). This CDR3 contains 15 residues. Germline V CDR1 and CDR2: SGHVS, FQNEAQ. V lost 3 bases, J lost 5 bases, and 17 bases lay in between. This chain's CDR3 is CASSLPPDRINEQYF. CDR3 nucleotides: TGTGCCAGCAGCTTGCCCCCGGACAGAATAAACGAGCAGTACTTC.

V is TRBV4-1 and J is TRBJ2-4; D possibly matches TRBD1 or TRBD2 (5 bases each). This CDR3 is 16 amino acids long. Deletions cut 4 bases from V and 2 bases from J, with 15 bases between. CDR1 MGHRA and CDR2 YSYEKL come from the germline V gene. Here the CDR3 reads CASSRLLGVSKNIQYF. The CDR3 bases are TGCGCCAGCAGCCGCCTTCTGGGGGTGTCCAAAAACATTCAGTACTTC.

Only one count was recorded for this clone. The chain recombines TRBV7-9 with TRBJ2-2; D assignment may be TRBD1 or TRBD2 (5 bases each). Germline V gene sequence: CDR1 SEHNR, CDR2 FQNEAQ (reference sequence). Trimming shortened V by 8 bases and J by 8 bases, and 21 bases separated the two germline ends. The CDR3 runs to 15 residues. As DNA, the CDR3 is TGTGCCAGCCGCGACCCCGGGACGCTTCGGGGGGAGCTGTTTTTT. Protein sequence: CASRDPGTLRGELFF. Full variable domain (outside the CDR3, taken from reference TRBV7-9 and TRBJ2-2): DTGVSQNPRHKITKRGQNVTFRCDPISEHNRLYWYRQTLGQGPEFLTYFQNEAQLEKSRLLSDRFSAERPKGSFSTLEIQRTEQGDSAMYLCASRDPGTLRGELFFGEGSRLTVL.

CDR3 residues: CASSARGGHEQYF. CDR3 bases: TGTGCCAGCAGCGCCCGTGGAGGCCACGAGCAGTACTTC. The gene calls are TRBV6-1 and TRBJ2-7; tentative D call: TRBD2 (5 bases). The CDR3 extends over 13 amino acids. Trimming shortened V by 6 bases and J by 5 bases, and 14 bases separated the two germline ends. Germline V gene sequence: CDR1 MNHNS, CDR2 SASEGT.

The chain joins TRBV2 to TRBJ2-4; D possibly corresponds to TRBD2 (5 bases). Trimming stripped 11 bases from V and 0 bases from J, with 14 bases between. This CDR3 spans 14 amino acids. CDR1 SNHLY and CDR2 FYNNEI come from the germline V gene. The CDR3 sequence is CALVERSAKNIQYF. CDR3 DNA: TGTGCCCTGGTAGAGCGGTCAGCCAAAAACATTCAGTACTTC.

CDR3 residues: CASSLGQGASYEQYF. As DNA, the CDR3 is TGTGCCAGCAGCTTAGGCCAGGGGGCATCGTACGAGCAGTACTTC. The chain recombines TRBV13 with TRBJ2-7, with TRBD1 matching 8 bases. Germline trimming cut 0 bases from V and 4 bases from J; bases unmatched to any gene: 5. The CDR3 runs to 15 residues. Per germline, CDR1 PRHDT and CDR2 FYEKMQ (reference sequence). The whole variable domain, filled in from reference TRBV13 and TRBJ2-7, reads AAGVIQSPRHLIKEKRETATLKCYPIPRHDTVYWYQQGPGQDPQFLISFYEKMQSDKGSIPDRFSAQQFSDYHSELNMSSLELGDSALYFCASSLGQGASYEQYFGPGTRLTVT.

This chain connects TRBV15 to TRBJ2-7, with D hard to call. The length of the CDR3 is 14 residues. CDR1 LNHNV and CDR2 YYDKDF come from the germline V gene (reference sequence). Trimming shortened V by 0 bases and J by 2 bases, and 8 bases separated the two germline ends. CDR3 bases: TGTGCCACCAGCAGAGAGACGCAGGCCTACGAGCAGTACTTC. Translated: CATSRETQAYEQYF.

The chain recombines TRBV7-9 with TRBJ1-1, with D maybe TRBD1 (5 bases). CDR3 length: 12 amino acids. CDR1 is SEHNR, CDR2 FQNEAQ, per germline (reference sequence). Between the trimmed V and J ends, which lost 8 bases and 3 bases, there was a span of 10 bases. CDR3 coding DNA: TGTGCCAGCTACCGGGGGGACACTGAAGCTTTCTTT. Amino acid sequence: CASYRGDTEAFF.

The rearrangement links TRBV14 to TRBJ2-7, with TRBD2 matching over 7 bases. The CDR3 loop spans 15 amino acids. The ends lost 1 base at V and 6 bases at J; junction bases unmatched: 9. CDR1 is SGHDN and CDR2 is FVKESK in the germline V gene. CDR3 DNA sequence: TGTGCCAGCAGCCAAGTGGGCTTAAGGGAGGGCGAGCAGTACTTC. It encodes CASSQVGLREGEQYF.

The chain couples TRBV4-1 to TRBJ2-2, with no clear D. CDR3 size: 14 residues. Trimming took off 1 base at V and 13 bases at J, with 16 bases between the two ends. CDR1 MGHRA and CDR2 YSYEKL come from the germline V gene. The CDR3 spells CASSQASSLPRLFF. For the CDR3, the DNA is TGCGCCAGCAGCCAAGCGAGTTCTCTCCCTCGGCTGTTTTTT.

This sequence joins TRBV15 and TRBJ2-3, with D tentatively TRBD2 (5 bases). V was cut by 3 bases and J by 2 bases, with 15 bases left in between. Germline CDR1 LNHNV, CDR2 YYDKDF (reference sequence). This CDR3 is 16 amino acids long. The CDR3 DNA is TGTGCCACCAGCAGCCCCAAAGACTATGCCACAGATACGCAGTATTTT. This codes for CATSSPKDYATDTQYF.